Below are 16 T cell receptor beta chains sequenced from a single sample in a study of cytomegalovirus exposure and HLA in healthy donors. PCR employed 60 Vbeta and 13 Jbeta primers. The assay was immunoSEQ multiplex PCR, and TCRdb's table has in-frame clones only and misses some. Of about 140,000 clones listed, 82% are singletons. The sequenced sample was PBMCs. The source is a woman aged 55-70 years in good health and CMV-seropositive.

The chain is built from TRBV28 and TRBJ1-4; a possible D gene is TRBD1 (6 bases). The V end was cut by 9 bases, the J end by 6 bases, with 8 bases between. The CDR3 extends over 11 amino acids. Germline lookup yields CDR1 MDHEN and CDR2 SYDVKM. This CDR3 reads CASRTDEKLFF. The DNA of the CDR3 is TGTGCCAGTCGGACAGATGAAAAACTGTTTTTT.

J is TRBJ2-1 and V is TRBV10-3; D ambiguous. Looked up from germline, CDR1 is ENHRY and CDR2 is SYGVKD. Trimming stripped 3 bases from V and 8 bases from J, with 5 bases between. The CDR3 is 11 residues long. CDR3 in DNA: TGTGCCATCAGTGACGGGTATGAGCAGTTCTTC. It encodes CAISDGYEQFF.

This chain joins TRBV4-2 and TRBJ2-3; 13 nucleotides align to TRBD2. V was pared by 1 base and J by 0 bases, with 1 base of the junction left unmatched. The CDR3 has 17 residues. Germline CDR1 is LGHNA and CDR2 is YNFKEQ. As DNA, the CDR3 is TGTGCCAGCAGCCAAGCACTAGCGGGAGGGAGCACAGATACGCAGTATTTT. Protein: CASSQALAGGSTDTQYF.

This chain links TRBV11-3 with TRBJ2-5; 7 nucleotides align to TRBD1. V shed 4 bases, J shed 3 bases, and the junction held 5 bases outside the gene matches. Germline assignment: CDR1 SGHNT and CDR2 YENEEA. CDR3 length: 14 residues. The CDR3 sequence: CASSSPGTEETQYF. CDR3 in DNA: TGTGCCAGCAGCTCACCCGGGACAGAAGAGACCCAGTACTTC.

The chain carries TRBV27 and TRBJ2-7, with 7 bases lining up with TRBD2. This CDR3 has 13 residues. The V gene end was trimmed by 5 bases and the J gene end by 0 bases; junction bases not matched to a gene: 1. Germline V gives CDR1 MNHEY, CDR2 SMNVEV (reference sequence). In nucleotides, the CDR3 is TGTGCCAGCAGTAGCGGGAACTCCTACGAGCAGTACTTC. It codes for CASSSGNSYEQYF.

The chain employs TRBV5-4 and TRBJ2-2; 9 bases align to TRBD2. The germline gives CDR1 SGHNT, CDR2 YYREEE (reference sequence). Unmatched junction bases numbered 9, after V lost 2 bases and J lost 7 bases. The CDR3 has 16 residues. The CDR3 spells CASSFPGLARGGELFF. In nucleotides, the CDR3 is TGTGCCAGCAGCTTTCCGGGACTAGCTCGTGGCGGGGAGCTGTTTTTT. Based on the CDR3 plus reference TRBV5-4 and TRBJ2-2, the full variable domain is ETGVTQSPTHLIKTRGQQVTLRCSSQSGHNTVSWYQQALGQGPQFIFQYYREEENGRGNFPPRFSGLQFPNYSSELNVNALELDDSALYLCASSFPGLARGGELFFGEGSRLTVL.

The V call is TRBV28, the J call TRBJ2-1; tentative D call: TRBD2 (6 bases). V was clipped by 6 bases and J by 7 bases, with 16 bases between them. The CDR3 has 14 residues. Germline CDR1 and CDR2: MDHEN and SYDVKM. The CDR3 spells CASRERTIGNEQFF. As DNA, the CDR3 is TGTGCCAGCAGGGAAAGGACTATCGGGAATGAGCAGTTCTTC.

The chain couples TRBV19 to TRBJ1-1, with 7 positions matching TRBD1. Trimming removed 5 bases from V and 1 base from J; junction bases left unmatched: 7. CDR1 and CDR2 (germline): LNHDA, SQIVND (reference sequence). This CDR3 comprises 15 residues. DNA of the CDR3: TGTGCCAGTAGTCTCGTAGACAGGGCGAACACTGAAGCTTTCTTT. This encodes CASSLVDRANTEAFF.

The chain joins TRBV10-3 to TRBJ2-5, with TRBD1 matching 11 bases. Germline values: CDR1 ENHRY, CDR2 SYGVKD. The length of the CDR3 is 16 residues. The junction had 11 bases not matched to a gene; V was cut back by 6 bases and J by 5 bases. The CDR3: CAISPYSDRGRETQYF. The CDR3 DNA sequence: TGTGCCATCAGCCCCTATTCGGACAGGGGGCGGGAGACCCAGTACTTC.

The rearrangement joins TRBV30 to TRBJ1-1; D is perhaps TRBD1 (6 bases). The germline gives CDR1 GTSNPN, CDR2 SVGIG (reference sequence). The CDR3 has 13 amino acids. V shed 3 bases and J shed 3 bases, with 11 bases lying between them. In nucleotides, the CDR3 is TGTGCCTGGAGCGAACAGGGTTACACTGAAGCTTTCTTT. This gives the protein CAWSEQGYTEAFF.

This chain joins TRBV5-6 and TRBJ2-2, with no clear D. CDR1 and CDR2 from the germline V gene are SGHDT and YYEEEE. Trimming shortened V by 2 bases and J by 0 bases, and 11 bases separated the two germline ends. This CDR3 is built from 16 residues. CDR3 sequence: CASSLIRQPNTGELFF. The CDR3 DNA sequence: TGTGCCAGCAGCTTAATTAGACAACCGAACACCGGGGAGCTGTTTTTT.

The V call is TRBV30, the J call TRBJ1-2; 7 positions match TRBD1. The CDR3 totals 12 residues. Trimming removed 3 bases from V and 8 bases from J; junction bases left unmatched: 6. Germline CDR1 and CDR2: GTSNPN and SVGIG (reference sequence). The CDR3 region has the DNA TGTGCCTGGAGCACAGGGGCGCAAGGCTACACCTTC. It is translated as CAWSTGAQGYTF.

This sequence joins TRBV9 and TRBJ2-3, with TRBD2 identical over 12 bases. Germline loops: CDR1 SGDLS, CDR2 YYNGEE. This CDR3 region has 17 residues. The V and J ends lost 0 bases and 5 bases, in that order; junction bases with no gene match: 7. CDR3 DNA sequence: TGTGCCAGCAGCGTAGGCCTAGCGGGGGGGGCGGGAGATACGCAGTATTTT. Translated: CASSVGLAGGAGDTQYF.

The V gene is TRBV6-6, the J gene TRBJ2-7; 9 bases align to TRBD1. CDR1 is MNHNY and CDR2 is SVGAGI in the germline V gene (reference sequence). With V trimmed by 5 bases and J by 5 bases, 10 bases remained unmatched. This CDR3 region has 15 residues. The CDR3 spells CASSPMGQGVDEQYF. CDR3 sequence (DNA): TGTGCCAGCAGTCCTATGGGACAGGGCGTCGACGAGCAGTACTTC.

The V and J genes are TRBV9 and TRBJ2-5, with TRBD2 matching over 7 bases. Germline V gives CDR1 SGDLS, CDR2 YYNGEE. The J segment lost 9 bases and the V segment lost 4 bases, leaving 15 bases of the junction unmatched. The CDR3 has 15 amino acids. The CDR3 loop reads CASSTSGNLQGSQYF. CDR3 DNA: TGTGCCAGCAGCACGAGCGGGAACCTCCAAGGGTCCCAGTACTTC.

The gene calls are TRBV14 and TRBJ2-7; D ambiguous. CDR1 and CDR2 (germline): SGHDN, FVKESK. The CDR3 totals 14 residues. The V end lost 0 bases, the J end lost 4 bases, and 10 bases lay between the germline ends. The CDR3 sequence is CASSQDDLRYEQYF. CDR3 sequence (DNA): TGTGCCAGCAGCCAAGATGACCTCAGGTACGAGCAGTACTTC.